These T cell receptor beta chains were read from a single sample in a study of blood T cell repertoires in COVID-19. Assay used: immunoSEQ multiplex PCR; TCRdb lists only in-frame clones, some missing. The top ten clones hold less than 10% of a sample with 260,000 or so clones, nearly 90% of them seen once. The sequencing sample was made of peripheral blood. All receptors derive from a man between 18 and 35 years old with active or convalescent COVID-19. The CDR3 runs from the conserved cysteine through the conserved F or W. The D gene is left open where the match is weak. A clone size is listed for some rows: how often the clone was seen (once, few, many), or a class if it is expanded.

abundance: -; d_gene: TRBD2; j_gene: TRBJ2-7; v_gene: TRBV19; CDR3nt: TGTGCCAGTAGTGTCACCGGTGGGGGGGTCTCCCTACACTTC; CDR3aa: CASSVTGGGVSLHF
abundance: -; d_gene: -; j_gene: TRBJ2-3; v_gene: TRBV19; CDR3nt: TGTGCCAGTAGTATAGGTGGGGCGGGCACAGATACGCAGTATTTT; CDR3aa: CASSIGGAGTDTQYF
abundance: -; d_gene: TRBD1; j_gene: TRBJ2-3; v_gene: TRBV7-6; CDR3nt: TGTGCCAGCAGTCGGACAGGGGGCAGTACAGATACGCAGTATTTT; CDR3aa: CASSRTGGSTDTQYF
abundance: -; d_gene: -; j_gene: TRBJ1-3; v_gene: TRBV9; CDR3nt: TGTGCCAGCAGCGTAGATTGGCAGGGCTCTGGAAACACCATATATTTT; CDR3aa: CASSVDWQGSGNTIYF
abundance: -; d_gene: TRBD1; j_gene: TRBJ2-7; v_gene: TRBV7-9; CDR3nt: TGTGCCAGCAGCCCAGGGACAGCTTACTACGAGCAGTACTTC; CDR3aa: CASSPGTAYYEQYF
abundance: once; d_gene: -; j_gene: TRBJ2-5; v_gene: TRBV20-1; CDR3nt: TGCAGTGCTAGTTTAGACTATCAAGAGACCCAGTACTTC; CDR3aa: CSASLDYQETQYF
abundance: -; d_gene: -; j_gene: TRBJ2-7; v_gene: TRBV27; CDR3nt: TGTGCCAGCAGTTACGGAGGGGCTGCCCACGAGCAGTACTTC; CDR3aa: CASSYGGAAHEQYF
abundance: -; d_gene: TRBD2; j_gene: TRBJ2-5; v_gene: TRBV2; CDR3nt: TGTGCCAGCAGTGGCGGGGGGTTGCAAGAGACCCAGTACTTC; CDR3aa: CASSGGGLQETQYF
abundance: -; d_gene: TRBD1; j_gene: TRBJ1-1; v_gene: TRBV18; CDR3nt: TGTGCCAGCTCACCGGATGCCGGGACAGGGGGCGCGAGGTTTACTGAAGCTTTCTTT; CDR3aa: CASSPDAGTGGARFTEAFF
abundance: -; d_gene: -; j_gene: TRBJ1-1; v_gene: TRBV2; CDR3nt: TGTGCCAGCAATCGGGACTCCTTGAGGGAAGCTTTCTTT; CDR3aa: CASNRDSLREAFF
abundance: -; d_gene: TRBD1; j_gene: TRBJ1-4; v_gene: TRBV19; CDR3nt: TGTGCCAGTAGTATAGGATGGGGACAGGGGGATGAAAAACTGTTTTTT; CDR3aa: CASSIGWGQGDEKLFF
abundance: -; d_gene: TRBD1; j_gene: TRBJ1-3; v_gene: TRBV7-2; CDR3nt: TGTGCCAGCAGCTTCGGACAGGGGATCGCTGGAAACACCATATATTTT; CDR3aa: CASSFGQGIAGNTIYF
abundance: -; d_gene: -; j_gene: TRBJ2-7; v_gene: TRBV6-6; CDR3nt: TGTGCCAGCAGCTCCCCCAGGTCTAGCAGCTACGAGCAGTACTTC; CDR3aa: CASSSPRSSSYEQYF
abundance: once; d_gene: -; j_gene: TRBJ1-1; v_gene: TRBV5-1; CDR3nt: TGCGCCAGCAGCGCCCTGACTGGAAAGAACACTGAAGCTTTCTTT; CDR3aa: CASSALTGKNTEAFF
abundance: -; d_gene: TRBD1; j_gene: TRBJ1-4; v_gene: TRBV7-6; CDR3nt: TGTGCCAGCAGCTTAGACCAGGGGGGTGAAAAACTGTTTTTT; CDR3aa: CASSLDQGGEKLFF
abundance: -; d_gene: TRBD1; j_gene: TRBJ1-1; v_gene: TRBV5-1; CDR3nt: TGCGCCAGCAGCTCTACAGGGACAGGGTACACTGAAGCTTTCTTT; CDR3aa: CASSSTGTGYTEAFF
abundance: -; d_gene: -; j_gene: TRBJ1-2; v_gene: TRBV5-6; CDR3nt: TGTGCCAGCAGCCCCCAAGCGGAGCCTGGCTATGGCTACACCTTC; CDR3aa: CASSPQAEPGYGYTF